The rows below give T cell receptor beta chains drawn from one sample of a study of blood T cell repertoires in COVID-19. Method: immunoSEQ multiplex PCR; TCRdb's copy keeps in-frame clones and lacks some. The sample lists fewer than 300,000 clones; roughly 88% were seen once. Sequencing input: peripheral blood. The receptors come from a woman in her 30s with acute or convalescent COVID-19. Both conserved end residues are part of each CDR3. A D gene is named only where the DNA matches it firmly. Where a row states a size, it is once, few, many or the class of an expanded clone; other rows omit it.

clone_size: -; d_call: TRBD1; j_call: TRBJ2-7; v_call: TRBV6-5; cdr3_aa: CASMLDRASYEQYF; cdr3_nt: TGTGCCAGCATGCTTGACAGGGCCTCCTACGAGCAGTACTTC
clone_size: -; d_call: -; j_call: TRBJ1-1; v_call: TRBV7-3; cdr3_aa: CASSPVGGGDTEAFF; cdr3_nt: TGTGCCAGCAGCCCGGTCGGGGGAGGTGACACTGAAGCTTTCTTT
clone_size: -; d_call: TRBD2; j_call: TRBJ2-5; v_call: TRBV12-3/TRBV12-4; cdr3_aa: CASSLVAGETQYF; cdr3_nt: TGTGCCAGCAGTTTAGTAGCGGGAGAGACCCAGTACTTC
clone_size: -; d_call: -; j_call: TRBJ2-4; v_call: TRBV2; cdr3_aa: CASIGSNDRRNIQYF; cdr3_nt: TGTGCCAGCATAGGATCGAACGATAGGCGGAACATTCAGTACTTC
clone_size: -; d_call: -; j_call: TRBJ2-2; v_call: TRBV7-3; cdr3_aa: CASSHRRGGELFF; cdr3_nt: TGTGCCAGCAGCCACAGGCGGGGCGGGGAGCTGTTTTTT
clone_size: once; d_call: TRBD1; j_call: TRBJ1-6; v_call: TRBV19; cdr3_aa: CASRGRTGGNSPLHF; cdr3_nt: TGTGCCAGTAGAGGGCGGACAGGGGGGAATTCACCCCTCCACTTT
clone_size: -; d_call: TRBD2; j_call: TRBJ2-1; v_call: TRBV30; cdr3_aa: CAWKSGTRSYNEQFF; cdr3_nt: TGTGCCTGGAAATCAGGGACTAGGTCCTACAATGAGCAGTTCTTC
clone_size: once; d_call: TRBD1; j_call: TRBJ1-2; v_call: TRBV30; cdr3_aa: CAWSVDRVGGYTF; cdr3_nt: TGTGCCTGGAGTGTCGACAGGGTTGGTGGCTACACCTTC
clone_size: many; d_call: -; j_call: TRBJ2-4; v_call: TRBV7-8; cdr3_aa: CASSSPPGSKNIQYF; cdr3_nt: TGTGCCAGCAGCTCCCCACCGGGGAGTAAAAACATTCAGTACTTC
clone_size: -; d_call: -; j_call: TRBJ2-4; v_call: TRBV11-3; cdr3_aa: CASSLGIYSYVAKNIQYF; cdr3_nt: TGTGCCAGCAGCCTTGGTATTTACAGCTACGTAGCCAAAAACATTCAGTACTTC
clone_size: -; d_call: -; j_call: TRBJ1-6; v_call: TRBV27; cdr3_aa: CASSLLWGGDSPLHF; cdr3_nt: TGTGCCAGCAGTTTACTTTGGGGGGGCGATTCACCCCTCCACTTT
clone_size: -; d_call: -; j_call: TRBJ2-7; v_call: TRBV11-1; cdr3_aa: CASSLNRDEQYF; cdr3_nt: TGTGCCAGCAGCTTAAACAGGGACGAGCAGTACTTC
clone_size: -; d_call: TRBD1; j_call: TRBJ2-2; v_call: TRBV19; cdr3_aa: CASSKDRWSGTGVTGELFF; cdr3_nt: TGTGCCAGTAGTAAGGACAGATGGTCCGGGACAGGGGTTACCGGGGAGCTGTTTTTT
clone_size: -; d_call: -; j_call: TRBJ2-7; v_call: TRBV5-1; cdr3_aa: CASTPISSYEQYF; cdr3_nt: TGCGCCAGCACCCCTATTTCGTCCTACGAGCAGTACTTC
clone_size: -; d_call: -; j_call: TRBJ1-1; v_call: TRBV29-1; cdr3_aa: CSYRDTEAFF; cdr3_nt: TGCAGCTATCGGGACACTGAAGCTTTCTTT
clone_size: -; d_call: -; j_call: TRBJ2-6; v_call: TRBV11-2; cdr3_aa: CASSRTGSGANVLTF; cdr3_nt: TGTGCCAGCAGCCGAACAGGGTCTGGGGCCAACGTCCTGACTTTC
clone_size: -; d_call: -; j_call: TRBJ1-5; v_call: TRBV19; cdr3_aa: CASRGGWGNQPQHF; cdr3_nt: TGTGCCAGTAGGGGGGGTTGGGGCAATCAGCCCCAGCATTTT
clone_size: -; d_call: -; j_call: TRBJ2-3; v_call: TRBV3-1/TRBV3-2; cdr3_aa: CASSQNSDTQYF; cdr3_nt: TGTGCCAGCAGCCAAAATTCGGATACGCAGTATTTT
clone_size: -; d_call: TRBD1; j_call: TRBJ2-3; v_call: TRBV4-3; cdr3_aa: CASSQDTQGAIDQYF; cdr3_nt: TGCGCCAGCAGCCAAGATACCCAGGGGGCGATTGACCAGTATTTT
clone_size: -; d_call: TRBD2; j_call: TRBJ2-2; v_call: TRBV2; cdr3_aa: CASSTSGKRAGELFF; cdr3_nt: TGTGCCAGCAGTACAAGCGGGAAACGGGCCGGGGAGCTGTTTTTT
clone_size: -; d_call: -; j_call: TRBJ1-1; v_call: TRBV27; cdr3_aa: CASRRNTEAFF; cdr3_nt: TGTGCCAGCCGCAGGAACACTGAAGCTTTCTTT
clone_size: few; d_call: -; j_call: TRBJ2-1; v_call: TRBV19; cdr3_aa: CASKHSEIYNEQFF; cdr3_nt: TGTGCCAGTAAGCATTCGGAGATCTACAATGAGCAGTTCTTC
clone_size: -; d_call: TRBD1; j_call: TRBJ2-1; v_call: TRBV12-3/TRBV12-4; cdr3_aa: CASSPTGDIEQFF; cdr3_nt: TGTGCCAGCAGCCCGACAGGGGACATTGAGCAGTTCTTC
clone_size: -; d_call: TRBD1; j_call: TRBJ2-2; v_call: TRBV27; cdr3_aa: CASSSQGKLGGELFF; cdr3_nt: TGTGCCAGCAGTTCACAGGGGAAGCTTGGCGGGGAGCTGTTTTTT
clone_size: -; d_call: -; j_call: TRBJ2-3; v_call: TRBV5-1; cdr3_aa: CASSLEGSTRTDTQYF; cdr3_nt: TGCGCCAGCAGCTTGGAAGGTAGCACGCGCACAGATACGCAGTATTTT
clone_size: -; d_call: -; j_call: TRBJ1-1; v_call: TRBV11-2; cdr3_aa: CASSLGEGLEAFF; cdr3_nt: TGTGCCAGCAGCTTAGGTGAGGGACTTGAAGCTTTCTTT
clone_size: medium-sized; d_call: -; j_call: TRBJ2-7; v_call: TRBV6-2/TRBV6-3; cdr3_aa: CASSYSTDSYEQYF; cdr3_nt: TGTGCCAGCAGTTACTCGACAGACTCCTACGAGCAGTACTTC